Presented here are 16 T cell receptor beta chains from one specimen sequenced in a study of OX40 agonist ivuxolimab in advanced cancers. Clones were read by immunoSEQ multiplex PCR, and TCRdb kept only the in-frame ones, dropping some. The sample consists of roughly 40,000 clones, roughly 87% of them appearing once. The sample consisted of CD4+ or CD8+ T cells sorted from blood, taken in a trial of the OX40 agonist ivuxolimab. These receptor sequences come from an adult with an advanced solid tumor such as melanoma, head and neck, liver or kidney cancer.

The chain combines TRBV27 with TRBJ2-3; tentatively, D is TRBD1 (6 bases). The CDR3 loop spans 17 amino acids. V was clipped by 4 bases and J by 6 bases, with 23 bases between them. CDR1 is MNHEY and CDR2 is SMNVEV in the germline V gene (reference sequence). CDR3 sequence reads: CASSSSYRETQLDTQYF. For the CDR3, the DNA is TGTGCCAGCAGTTCGTCCTACAGGGAGACCCAGTTGGATACGCAGTATTTT.

This clone was observed once. The gene calls are TRBV9 and TRBJ1-1, with 11 positions matching TRBD1. The CDR3 runs to 15 residues. J gave up 5 bases and V 0 bases, and 3 bases lay outside the gene matches. The germline gives CDR1 SGDLS, CDR2 YYNGEE. In DNA form, the CDR3 reads TGTGCCAGCAGCGTAGAGGGGACAGGGGGTACTGAAGCTTTCTTT. Encoded protein: CASSVEGTGGTEAFF.

This clone was detected only once. The V call is TRBV27, the J call TRBJ2-1; no firm D call. V was pared by 0 bases and J by 9 bases, with 9 bases between. Germline loops: CDR1 MNHEY, CDR2 SMNVEV (reference sequence). This CDR3 spans 13 amino acids. The CDR3 bases are TGTGCCAGCAGTTTATCGGTCACGGTTGAGCAGTTCTTC. This gives the protein CASSLSVTVEQFF.

The V gene is TRBV29-1, the J gene TRBJ2-2; perhaps TRBD2 as D (5 bases). Germline V lookup: CDR1 SQVTM, CDR2 ANQGSEA. V lost 1 base, J lost 2 bases, and 14 bases lay in between. The CDR3 runs to 16 residues. The chain's CDR3 is CSVEVPAAHNTGELFF. The DNA for the CDR3 is TGCAGCGTTGAAGTTCCAGCGGCCCATAACACCGGGGAGCTGTTTTTT.

The V call is TRBV10-3, the J call TRBJ1-1; maybe TRBD1 (6 bases). Per the germline V gene, CDR1 is ENHRY and CDR2 is SYGVKD. The V end was cut by 10 bases, the J end by 0 bases, with 9 bases between. This CDR3 spans 12 amino acids. DNA of the CDR3: TGTGCCACGACAGGCTTGAACACTGAAGCTTTCTTT. Translation gives CATTGLNTEAFF.

The V gene is TRBV2, the J gene TRBJ1-2, with D tentatively TRBD1 (5 bases). The CDR3 has 14 residues. Germline V CDR1 and CDR2: SNHLY, FYNNEI. V was shortened by 1 base and J by 4 bases, with 10 bases between the two germline ends. The CDR3 protein is CASSEGEGAYGYTF. DNA for the CDR3: TGTGCCAGCAGTGAAGGGGAAGGGGCCTATGGCTACACCTTC.

This chain uses TRBV6-5 with TRBJ2-5; TRBD2 might be the D (6 bases). This CDR3 contains 16 residues. The germline CDR1 and CDR2 sequences are MNHEY and SVGAGI. The V and J ends lost 4 bases and 4 bases respectively, with 19 bases between them. Here the CDR3 DNA reads TGTGCCAGCAGTTTCTCAAGGTTGGGGGGTGGAGAGACCCAGTACTTC. Its translation: CASSFSRLGGGETQYF.

This chain links TRBV30 with TRBJ1-1; perhaps TRBD1 as D (5 bases). This CDR3 comprises 17 residues. Between the trimmed V and J ends, which lost 8 bases and 1 base, there was a span of 26 bases. Germline CDR1 and CDR2: GTSNPN and SVGIG (reference sequence). The CDR3 loop reads CAGWGWHTLAGNTEAFF. The DNA of the CDR3 is TGTGCCGGATGGGGGTGGCATACACTGGCTGGGAACACTGAAGCTTTCTTT. Together with reference TRBV30 and TRBJ1-1, the CDR3 gives the full variable domain: SQTIHQWPATLVQPVGSPLSLECTVEGTSNPNLYWYRQAAGRGLQLLFYSVGIGQISSEVPQNLSASRPQDRQFILSSKKLLLSDSGFYLCAGWGWHTLAGNTEAFFGQGTRLTVV.

Judged by abundance, this clone is medium-sized. This specimen includes other DNA sequences encoding the same CDR3. The gene calls are TRBV15 and TRBJ1-5, with D possibly matching TRBD1 (5 bases). The V and J ends lost 1 base and 1 base respectively, with 8 bases between them. Germline CDR1 and CDR2: LNHNV and YYDKDF (reference sequence). The CDR3 covers 15 residues. The CDR3 DNA is TGTGCCACCAGCAGAGCCAGGGTCAGCAATCAGCCCCAGCATTTT. As protein: CATSRARVSNQPQHF.

The chain combines TRBV4-1 with TRBJ2-1; D is undetermined. Germline V gene data show CDR1 as MGHRA and CDR2 as YSYEKL. V was pared by 1 base and J by 9 bases, with 10 bases between. This CDR3 is built from 13 residues. The chain's CDR3 is CASSQVELLEQFF. DNA of the CDR3: TGCGCCAGCAGCCAAGTAGAGCTACTTGAGCAGTTCTTC.

The V call is TRBV27, the J call TRBJ2-7, with 11 bases that match TRBD1. V shed 2 bases, J shed 6 bases, and the junction held 3 bases outside the gene matches. The CDR3 is 14 residues long. Germline-derived CDR1 and CDR2 are MNHEY and SMNVEV (reference sequence). The CDR3 DNA is TGTGCCAGCAGTTTAGGACAGGGGGCGGTCGAGCAGTACTTC. Amino acids: CASSLGQGAVEQYF.

The rearrangement links TRBV19 to TRBJ1-6; D not resolved. Germline V lookup: CDR1 LNHDA, CDR2 SQIVND (reference sequence). V lost 4 bases and J 10 bases, leaving 23 bases between the germline ends. This CDR3 contains 17 residues. This CDR3 is CASSTQLTVATGSPLHF. CDR3 sequence (DNA): TGTGCCAGTAGTACCCAACTCACCGTGGCGACGGGATCACCCCTCCACTTT.

The chain uses TRBV2 and TRBJ2-1; 8 bases are shared with TRBD1. Germline V gene data show CDR1 as SNHLY and CDR2 as FYNNEI. The CDR3 consists of 16 residues. V gave up 7 bases and J gave up 4 bases; unmatched junction bases: 12. CDR3 region: CASNPAGGEKYNEQFF. The CDR3 DNA follows: TGTGCCAGCAATCCTGCAGGGGGCGAAAAATACAATGAGCAGTTCTTC.

The CDR3 region has the DNA TGTGCCAGCAGCTTGTTCGAGGGCGAAAAACTGTTTTTT. Translation: CASSLFEGEKLFF. The genes are TRBV7-9 and TRBJ1-4, with D uncertain. The CDR3 has 13 amino acids. V was pared by 3 bases and J by 8 bases, with 10 bases between. The germline V gene encodes CDR1 SEHNR and CDR2 FQNEAQ (reference sequence).

The chain employs TRBV5-6 and TRBJ2-3; 8 nucleotides agree with TRBD1. With 2 bases clipped from V and 0 bases from J, the junction kept 2 bases outside the gene matches. The CDR3 has 15 residues. Germline loops: CDR1 SGHDT, CDR2 YYEEEE. In DNA form, the CDR3 reads TGTGCCAGCAGCTTACAGGGGGATAGCACAGATACGCAGTATTTT. It codes for CASSLQGDSTDTQYF.

The chain recombines TRBV7-2 with TRBJ2-7; possible D gene TRBD2, 5 bases. V dropped 0 bases and J dropped 1 base, with 10 bases sitting between them. Per the germline V gene, CDR1 is SGHTA and CDR2 is FQGNSA. The CDR3 has 15 amino acids. CDR3 amino acids: CASSLAGLISYEQYF. The DNA of the CDR3 is TGTGCCAGCAGCTTAGCTGGACTTATATCCTACGAGCAGTACTTC.